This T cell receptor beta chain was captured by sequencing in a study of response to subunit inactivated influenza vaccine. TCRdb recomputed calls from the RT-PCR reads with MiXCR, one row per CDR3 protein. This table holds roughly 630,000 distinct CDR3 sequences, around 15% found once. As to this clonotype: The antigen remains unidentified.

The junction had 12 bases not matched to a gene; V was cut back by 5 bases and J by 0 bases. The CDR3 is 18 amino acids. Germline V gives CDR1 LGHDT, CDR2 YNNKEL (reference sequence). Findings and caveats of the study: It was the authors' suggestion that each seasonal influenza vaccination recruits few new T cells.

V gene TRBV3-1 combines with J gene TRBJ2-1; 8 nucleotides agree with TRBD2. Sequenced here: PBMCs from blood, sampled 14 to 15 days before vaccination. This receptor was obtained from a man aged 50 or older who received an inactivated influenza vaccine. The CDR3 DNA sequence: TGTGCCAGCAGCTCGGAGCGGGAGCCTTCTAGCTCCTACAATGAGCAGTTCTTC. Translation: CASSSEREPSSSYNEQFF.